Included here is one T cell receptor (beta chain) sequence, with context. Its target is not known. The sample comes from a study of response to subunit inactivated influenza vaccine. TCRdb redid the calling of the RT-PCR reads with MiXCR, one entry per CDR3 protein. The data hold 490,000 or so distinct CDR3 sequences, with 6.5% to 8% observed a single time. Germline CDR1 is SQVTM and CDR2 is ANQGSEA. The CDR3 is made up of 14 amino acids. The V gene end was trimmed by 7 bases and the J gene end by 5 bases; junction bases not matched to a gene: 10. General study results and limits: There was a suggestion from the authors that each seasonal influenza vaccination recruits few new T cells.

Sequenced here: PBMCs from blood, sampled less than 30 months after vaccination. V is TRBV29-1 and J is TRBJ1-4, with 7 bases lining up with TRBD1. The receptor was isolated from a man aged 50-75 years who received an inactivated influenza vaccine. The CDR3 is CSAKTGLVNEKLFF. For the CDR3, the DNA is TGCAGCGCTAAGACAGGGCTAGTCAATGAAAAACTGTTTTTT. Combining the CDR3 with reference TRBV29-1 and TRBJ1-4 gives the whole variable domain SAVISQKPSRDICQRGTSLTIQCQVDSQVTMMFWYRQQPGQSLTLIATANQGSEATYESGFVIDKFPISRPNLTFSTLTVSNMSPEDSSIYLCSAKTGLVNEKLFFGSGTQLSVL.